Listed below are T cell receptor beta chains from one sample, sequenced in a study of blood T cell repertoires in COVID-19. Libraries were prepared by immunoSEQ multiplex PCR; TCRdb keeps only in-frame clonotypes and omits some of them. The table records approximately 110,000 clones, about 80% of them present only once. Sequencing used peripheral blood. The receptor source for this set is a woman aged 45-65 years with acute or convalescent COVID-19. The CDR3 runs from the conserved cysteine through the conserved F or W. D genes are given only for firm matches. Rows give clone size only sometimes, using once, few, many, or a class for an expanded clone.

clone_size: NA; j_call: TRBJ2-5; v_call: TRBV5-1; d_call: TRBD2; cdr3_nt: TGCGCCAGCAGCTTGGCCCTAGCGGGGCTTCAGTGGGGGGAGACCCAGTACTTC; cdr3_aa: CASSLALAGLQWGETQYF
clone_size: NA; j_call: TRBJ2-7; v_call: TRBV3-1/TRBV3-2; d_call: TRBD2; cdr3_nt: TGTGCCAGCAGCCAAGATAGCCAGCGGGGGACCTACGAGCAGTACTTC; cdr3_aa: CASSQDSQRGTYEQYF
clone_size: NA; j_call: TRBJ1-6; v_call: TRBV5-1; d_call: NA; cdr3_nt: TGCGCCAGCAGCTTGGAAGCCTCTTCGAATTCACCCCTCCACTTT; cdr3_aa: CASSLEASSNSPLHF
clone_size: NA; j_call: TRBJ1-4; v_call: TRBV10-3; d_call: TRBD1; cdr3_nt: TGTGCCACCCGTCCCGGGACAGGGGGCTTGTTTGAAAAACTGTTTTTT; cdr3_aa: CATRPGTGGLFEKLFF
clone_size: NA; j_call: TRBJ1-2; v_call: TRBV19; d_call: NA; cdr3_nt: TGTGCCAGTAGTATAGATCAAACAGGCGCAGGCTACACCTTC; cdr3_aa: CASSIDQTGAGYTF
clone_size: NA; j_call: TRBJ1-1; v_call: TRBV5-6; d_call: TRBD1; cdr3_nt: TGTGCCAGCACCCTGGACAGGGTGAAAAACACTGAAGCTTTCTTT; cdr3_aa: CASTLDRVKNTEAFF
clone_size: NA; j_call: TRBJ1-5; v_call: TRBV6-5; d_call: NA; cdr3_nt: TGTGCCAGCAGTTACGGCAGGGGTAGCAATCAGCCCCAGCATTTT; cdr3_aa: CASSYGRGSNQPQHF
clone_size: NA; j_call: TRBJ1-4; v_call: TRBV11-2; d_call: NA; cdr3_nt: TGTGCCAGCAGCTTACTTGGGTATCGAGGAGGTAATGAAAAACTGTTTTTT; cdr3_aa: CASSLLGYRGGNEKLFF
clone_size: NA; j_call: TRBJ2-1; v_call: TRBV11-1; d_call: NA; cdr3_nt: TGTGCCAGCAGCTTAGCGGGGGGGCAAGGTTACAATGAGCAGTTCTTC; cdr3_aa: CASSLAGGQGYNEQFF
clone_size: NA; j_call: TRBJ1-2; v_call: TRBV6-5; d_call: TRBD1; cdr3_nt: TGTGCCAGCAGTTTCTTGGACAGGACCGCATATGGCTACACCTTC; cdr3_aa: CASSFLDRTAYGYTF
clone_size: NA; j_call: TRBJ2-2; v_call: TRBV3-1/TRBV3-2; d_call: NA; cdr3_nt: TGTGCCAGCAGCCAAGCGGGGGAGGACGGGGAGCTGTTTTTT; cdr3_aa: CASSQAGEDGELFF
clone_size: NA; j_call: TRBJ2-2; v_call: TRBV9; d_call: NA; cdr3_nt: TGTGCCAGCAGCCCCCGTGGAGACCTCAACACCGGGGAGCTGTTTTTT; cdr3_aa: CASSPRGDLNTGELFF
clone_size: NA; j_call: TRBJ1-2; v_call: TRBV12-3/TRBV12-4; d_call: NA; cdr3_nt: TGTGCCAGCAGTTCGGCAGGCTATGGCTACACCTTC; cdr3_aa: CASSSAGYGYTF
clone_size: once; j_call: TRBJ2-2; v_call: TRBV19; d_call: NA; cdr3_nt: TGTGCCAGTATAAGATTAGACACCGGGGAGCTGTTTTTT; cdr3_aa: CASIRLDTGELFF
clone_size: NA; j_call: TRBJ1-5; v_call: TRBV7-2; d_call: TRBD1; cdr3_nt: TGTGCCAGCAGCAGACAGGGCTCCAATCAGCCCCAGCATTTT; cdr3_aa: CASSRQGSNQPQHF
clone_size: NA; j_call: TRBJ2-3; v_call: TRBV12-3/TRBV12-4; d_call: NA; cdr3_nt: TGTGCCAGCAGGCTCGAGGGGAGGCCGCAGTATTTT; cdr3_aa: CASRLEGRPQYF
clone_size: once; j_call: TRBJ1-2; v_call: TRBV3-1/TRBV3-2; d_call: TRBD1; cdr3_nt: TGTGCCAGCAGGATGGACAGGGCGGATGGCTACACCTTC; cdr3_aa: CASRMDRADGYTF
clone_size: NA; j_call: TRBJ2-7; v_call: TRBV11-2; d_call: NA; cdr3_nt: TGTGCCAGCAGCCCCTCGCAGGGTCTTATTTACGAGCAGTACTTC; cdr3_aa: CASSPSQGLIYEQYF
clone_size: NA; j_call: TRBJ1-2; v_call: TRBV6-5; d_call: NA; cdr3_nt: TGTGCCAGCAGTTATTCGAAGGACAGCGGCTACACCTTC; cdr3_aa: CASSYSKDSGYTF
clone_size: NA; j_call: TRBJ2-4; v_call: TRBV5-1; d_call: NA; cdr3_nt: TGCGCCAGCAGCATAACCGGGACAAATTTGAACATTCAGTACTTC; cdr3_aa: CASSITGTNLNIQYF
clone_size: NA; j_call: TRBJ1-2; v_call: TRBV7-9; d_call: NA; cdr3_nt: TGTGCCAGCCAGACGGGAGATGGCTACACCTTC; cdr3_aa: CASQTGDGYTF
clone_size: NA; j_call: TRBJ1-6; v_call: TRBV6-5; d_call: NA; cdr3_nt: TGTGCCAGCTCAAGTTACCCTCAAGGAGATTCACCCCTCCACTTT; cdr3_aa: CASSSYPQGDSPLHF
clone_size: NA; j_call: TRBJ1-1; v_call: TRBV5-4; d_call: NA; cdr3_nt: TGTGCCAGCAGCTTGGGCGCTGAAGCTTTCTTT; cdr3_aa: CASSLGAEAFF
clone_size: once; j_call: TRBJ2-7; v_call: TRBV6-5; d_call: TRBD2; cdr3_nt: TGTGCCAGCACCTTTACTAGCGGAACCTACGAGCAGTACTTC; cdr3_aa: CASTFTSGTYEQYF
clone_size: NA; j_call: TRBJ2-7; v_call: TRBV9; d_call: TRBD2; cdr3_nt: TGTGCCAGCGGGCCGGGGGGTGCGGCCAGCTCCTACGAGCAGTACTTC; cdr3_aa: CASGPGGAASSYEQYF
clone_size: NA; j_call: TRBJ2-6; v_call: TRBV19; d_call: NA; cdr3_nt: TGTGCCAGTAGTATAGTTAGCGCTGGGGCCAACGTCCTGACTTTC; cdr3_aa: CASSIVSAGANVLTF
clone_size: NA; j_call: TRBJ2-5; v_call: TRBV10-3; d_call: NA; cdr3_nt: TGTGCCATCAGTGACGGGTGGGTCAGAGGAGAGACCCAGTACTTC; cdr3_aa: CAISDGWVRGETQYF
clone_size: NA; j_call: TRBJ2-3; v_call: TRBV7-3; d_call: NA; cdr3_nt: TGTGCCAGTAATACGGGGGTCACCACAGATACGCAGTATTTT; cdr3_aa: CASNTGVTTDTQYF
clone_size: NA; j_call: TRBJ1-1; v_call: TRBV3-1/TRBV3-2; d_call: TRBD1; cdr3_nt: TGTGCCAGCAGCCCACACGGGGGACAGCAGAACACTGAAGCTTTCTTT; cdr3_aa: CASSPHGGQQNTEAFF
clone_size: NA; j_call: TRBJ2-3; v_call: TRBV10-1; d_call: TRBD2; cdr3_nt: TGCGCCAGCAGCTCCGGGACTAGCCCACCCCCAGATACGCAGTATTTT; cdr3_aa: CASSSGTSPPPDTQYF
clone_size: NA; j_call: TRBJ2-1; v_call: TRBV9; d_call: NA; cdr3_nt: TGTGCCAGCAGCAACGAGAATTCCTACAATGAGCAGTTCTTC; cdr3_aa: CASSNENSYNEQFF
clone_size: NA; j_call: TRBJ1-2; v_call: TRBV27; d_call: NA; cdr3_nt: TGTGCCAGCAGTTTCTCGGTTCTCTATGGCTACACCTTC; cdr3_aa: CASSFSVLYGYTF
clone_size: NA; j_call: TRBJ1-2; v_call: TRBV7-5; d_call: NA; cdr3_nt: TGTGTCAGAAGCTTAGCCTACTCGGGACTCTTCTATGGCTACACCTTC; cdr3_aa: CVRSLAYSGLFYGYTF
clone_size: NA; j_call: TRBJ1-2; v_call: TRBV5-1; d_call: NA; cdr3_nt: TGCGCCAGCAGCCCAACGACGGCGGTCTATGGCTACACCTTC; cdr3_aa: CASSPTTAVYGYTF
clone_size: NA; j_call: TRBJ2-7; v_call: TRBV5-6; d_call: TRBD1; cdr3_nt: TGTGCCAGCAGTTCGGGACAGGGAGCGAACGAGCAGTACTTC; cdr3_aa: CASSSGQGANEQYF
clone_size: NA; j_call: TRBJ2-5; v_call: TRBV5-1; d_call: NA; cdr3_nt: TGCGCCAGCAGCTTGGGATCAGGAGCCCGGGGGGAGACCCAGTACTTC; cdr3_aa: CASSLGSGARGETQYF
clone_size: NA; j_call: TRBJ2-7; v_call: TRBV12-3/TRBV12-4; d_call: NA; cdr3_nt: TGTGCCAGCAGTACTAGCCACGAGCAGTACTTC; cdr3_aa: CASSTSHEQYF
clone_size: few; j_call: TRBJ1-2; v_call: TRBV5-1; d_call: TRBD1; cdr3_nt: TGCGCCAGTTACCCCGACAGGGGGGATCGCTACACCTTC; cdr3_aa: CASYPDRGDRYTF
clone_size: NA; j_call: TRBJ1-1; v_call: TRBV5-4; d_call: TRBD1; cdr3_nt: TGTGCCAGCAGCCCCGGACAGGGGGCGCGGAACACTGAAGCTTTCTTT; cdr3_aa: CASSPGQGARNTEAFF
clone_size: NA; j_call: TRBJ1-5; v_call: TRBV7-2; d_call: NA; cdr3_nt: TGTGCCAGCAGCTATCGACAGGTTCAGCCCCAGCATTTT; cdr3_aa: CASSYRQVQPQHF
clone_size: NA; j_call: TRBJ1-2; v_call: TRBV5-1; d_call: TRBD1; cdr3_nt: TGCGCCAGCAGCTCTTCGGACAGGGGGCCCGGGGGCTACACCTTC; cdr3_aa: CASSSSDRGPGGYTF
clone_size: NA; j_call: TRBJ2-1; v_call: TRBV5-4; d_call: NA; cdr3_nt: TGTGCCAGCAGCTTAATAAAGGGGAATGAGCAGTTCTTC; cdr3_aa: CASSLIKGNEQFF
clone_size: once; j_call: TRBJ1-1; v_call: TRBV5-1; d_call: NA; cdr3_nt: TGCGCCAGCAGCTTTAGACAGGCGAACACTGAAGCTTTCTTT; cdr3_aa: CASSFRQANTEAFF
clone_size: NA; j_call: TRBJ2-7; v_call: TRBV6-5; d_call: TRBD1; cdr3_nt: TGTGCCAGCGGGGACCGGGACAGGGGCTACGAGCAGTACTTC; cdr3_aa: CASGDRDRGYEQYF
clone_size: NA; j_call: TRBJ1-1; v_call: TRBV5-1; d_call: TRBD1; cdr3_nt: TGCGCCAGCAGCTTGGACAGGGGAGGTGAAGCTTTCTTT; cdr3_aa: CASSLDRGGEAFF
clone_size: once; j_call: TRBJ1-5; v_call: TRBV6-2/TRBV6-3; d_call: TRBD1; cdr3_nt: TGTGCCAGCAGCCCGGACAGGATACGCAATCAGCCCCAGCATTTT; cdr3_aa: CASSPDRIRNQPQHF
clone_size: NA; j_call: TRBJ2-3; v_call: TRBV11-2; d_call: TRBD2; cdr3_nt: TGTGCCAGCAGCTCGGCGGGACTAGCCACAGATACGCAGTATTTT; cdr3_aa: CASSSAGLATDTQYF